One sample yielded the 27 T cell receptor beta chains listed below, sequenced in a study of T cell responses to AZD1222 COVID-19 vaccine. Only in-frame clones appear in the TCRdb table, and some are missing; sequencing was by immunoSEQ multiplex PCR. The sample lists tens of thousands of clones, roughly 89% occurring once. The specimen comprised peripheral blood, sampled on day 0 of MenACWY control vaccination. These receptors all stem from an adult in good health.

Note on this clone: Mismatch with germline at one junction end may stem from a read error. The chain recombines TRBV7-2 with TRBJ1-2; D is ambiguous. This CDR3 comprises 15 residues. Germline lookup yields CDR1 SGHTA and CDR2 FQGNSA. DNA for the CDR3: TGTGCCAGCAGCCAGCTCGGGGTAGCTAACTATGGCCACACCTTC. This sequence encodes CASSQLGVANYGHTF.

This sequence joins TRBV30 and TRBJ2-2, with D unclear. This CDR3 is 15 amino acids long. Germline assignment: CDR1 GTSNPN and CDR2 SVGIG (reference sequence). The germline V and J ends were trimmed by 3 bases and 3 bases, with 14 bases remaining between them. The CDR3 DNA is TGTGCCTGGAGACGAGAGGACCGGGACACCGGGGAGCTGTTTTTT. Its protein product is CAWRREDRDTGELFF.

CDR3 coding DNA: TGTGCCAGCAGCTTAGTGGGTGCTGGGTTCACCGGGGAGCTGTTTTTT. This codes for CASSLVGAGFTGELFF. The chain is built from TRBV7-2 and TRBJ2-2; D is unresolved. Germline values: CDR1 SGHTA, CDR2 FQGNSA. V lost 1 base to trimming and J lost 4 bases, with 13 bases between them. This CDR3 is 16 amino acids long.

CDR3: CASSPGQLEANEKLFF. The CDR3 bases are TGCGCCAGCAGCCCTGGACAGCTTGAAGCTAATGAAAAACTGTTTTTT. The chain uses TRBV5-1 and TRBJ1-4; weak D call: TRBD1 (6 bases). Between the trimmed V and J ends, which lost 4 bases and 3 bases, there was a span of 16 bases. Germline CDR1 and CDR2: SGHRS and YFSETQ. CDR3 length: 16 residues. Looking up the rest from reference TRBV5-1 and TRBJ1-4 gives the full variable domain: KAGVTQTPRYLIKTRGQQVTLSCSPISGHRSVSWYQQTPGQGLQFLFEYFSETQRNKGNFPGRFSGRQFSNSRSEMNVSTLELGDSALYLCASSPGQLEANEKLFFGSGTQLSVL.

The gene calls are TRBV29-1 and TRBJ1-1, with D maybe TRBD1 (6 bases). Germline values: CDR1 SQVTM, CDR2 ANQGSEA. Trimming stripped 5 bases from V and 1 base from J, with 8 bases between. The CDR3 has 12 amino acids. CDR3: CSVSGANTEAFF. The CDR3 DNA follows: TGCAGCGTTTCAGGGGCGAACACTGAAGCTTTCTTT. Full variable domain (outside the CDR3, taken from reference TRBV29-1 and TRBJ1-1): SAVISQKPSRDICQRGTSLTIQCQVDSQVTMMFWYRQQPGQSLTLIATANQGSEATYESGFVIDKFPISRPNLTFSTLTVSNMSPEDSSIYLCSVSGANTEAFFGQGTRLTVV.

V is TRBV7-9 and J is TRBJ1-1, with 11 positions matching TRBD1. The J segment lost 8 bases and the V segment lost 5 bases, leaving 7 bases of the junction unmatched. Per the germline V gene, CDR1 is SEHNR and CDR2 is FQNEAQ (reference sequence). The length of the CDR3 is 14 residues. Here the CDR3 reads CASSRTGGVTEAFF. As DNA, the CDR3 is TGTGCCAGCAGCCGGACAGGGGGCGTAACCGAAGCTTTCTTT.

This sequence joins TRBV27 and TRBJ1-6; the match to TRBD1 covers 9 bases. Germline V lookup: CDR1 MNHEY, CDR2 SMNVEV (reference sequence). V shed 6 bases and J 10 bases; nucleotides not matched to a gene: 13. CDR3 size: 16 residues. This chain's CDR3 is CASRPGQGVERSPLHF. DNA for the CDR3: TGTGCCAGCAGACCGGGACAGGGCGTAGAGAGGTCACCCCTCCACTTT.

This sequence joins TRBV5-8 and TRBJ2-3; the match to TRBD2 covers 8 bases. Germline V lookup: CDR1 SGHTS, CDR2 YDEGEE. The CDR3 covers 18 residues. V was pared by 0 bases and J by 3 bases, with 12 bases of the junction left unmatched. The CDR3 DNA follows: TGTGCCAGCAGCTTGGGTAGCGGGGTGCCAGAGCGGACAGATACGCAGTATTTT. Residues: CASSLGSGVPERTDTQYF. The whole variable domain, filled in from reference TRBV5-8 and TRBJ2-3, reads EAGVTQSPTHLIKTRGQQATLRCSPISGHTSVYWYQQALGLGLQFLLWYDEGEERNRGNFPPRFSGRQFPNYSSELNVNALELEDSALYLCASSLGSGVPERTDTQYFGPGTRLTVL.

This chain uses TRBV30 with TRBJ2-3, with D possibly matching TRBD1 (5 bases). Per germline, CDR1 GTSNPN and CDR2 SVGIG (reference sequence). The CDR3 is 13 amino acids. Trimming took 5 bases from V and 8 from J, leaving 17 bases between them. CDR3 protein: CAWAFQPRGTQYF. In nucleotides, the CDR3 is TGTGCCTGGGCCTTTCAACCTAGGGGTACGCAGTATTTT.

The chain has TRBV5-3 and TRBJ1-2; D remains unclear. TRBV5-3 is treated as an ORF (open reading frame) with a function not yet certain. This CDR3 region has 14 residues. The V and J ends lost 4 bases and 2 bases respectively, with 12 bases between them. This CDR3 is CARSGITENYGYTF. The CDR3 nucleotides read TGTGCCAGAAGCGGGATTACGGAGAACTATGGCTACACCTTC.

The chain recombines TRBV7-3 with TRBJ1-1; no firm D call. Germline V gene data show CDR1 as SGHTA and CDR2 as FQGTGA. This CDR3 comprises 15 residues. Trimming pared 4 bases from V and 1 base from J, leaving 13 bases between. As DNA, the CDR3 is TGTGCCAGCAGCTATTCCGTGAGGGAGAACACTGAAGCTTTCTTT. This sequence encodes CASSYSVRENTEAFF.

The J gene is TRBJ2-7, the V gene TRBV5-4, with D perhaps being TRBD1 or TRBD2 (5 bases each). CDR1 SGHNT and CDR2 YYREEE come from the germline V gene (reference sequence). Between the trimmed V and J ends, which lost 4 bases and 4 bases, there was a span of 9 bases. The CDR3 sequence is 12 residues long. The CDR3 here is CASSRDHYEQYF. DNA for the CDR3: TGTGCCAGCAGCCGGGACCATTACGAGCAGTACTTC. The complete variable domain, with remaining parts taken from reference TRBV5-4 and TRBJ2-7, reads ETGVTQSPTHLIKTRGQQVTLRCSSQSGHNTVSWYQQALGQGPQFIFQYYREEENGRGNFPPRFSGLQFPNYSSELNVNALELDDSALYLCASSRDHYEQYFGPGTRLTVT.

CDR3 bases: TGCAGCGTTGCACAGAGAGCTAACTATGGCTACACCTTC. Its translation: CSVAQRANYGYTF. The chain is built from TRBV29-1 and TRBJ1-2; unclear D gene. Germline V gene data show CDR1 as SQVTM and CDR2 as ANQGSEA. V lost 4 bases, J lost 0 bases, and 9 bases lay in between. This CDR3 has 13 residues. Full variable domain (rest looked up from reference TRBV29-1 and TRBJ1-2): SAVISQKPSRDICQRGTSLTIQCQVDSQVTMMFWYRQQPGQSLTLIATANQGSEATYESGFVIDKFPISRPNLTFSTLTVSNMSPEDSSIYLCSVAQRANYGYTFGSGTRLTVV.

The rearrangement joins TRBV7-2 to TRBJ2-7; a weak D match, TRBD1 (5 bases). V dropped 3 bases and J dropped 1 base, with 13 bases sitting between them. This CDR3 has 15 residues. Germline CDR1 reads SGHTA; CDR2 reads FQGNSA. Here the CDR3 DNA reads TGTGCCAGCAGCTTCCGCAGCCAGGGATCCTACGAGCAGTACTTC. It encodes CASSFRSQGSYEQYF.

The chain combines TRBV3-1 (or the pseudogene TRBV3-2) with TRBJ2-7; 15 bases fit TRBD2. Germline assignment: CDR1 LGHDT and CDR2 YNNKEL (reference sequence). The CDR3 totals 17 residues. Trimming cost V 3 bases and J 7 bases; bases outside gene matches: 10. Here the CDR3 DNA reads TGTGCCAGCAGCCAGGCATCGGGACTAGCGGGGGGTGGGGAGCAGTACTTC. It is translated as CASSQASGLAGGGEQYF.

To note about this clone: Distinct nucleotide sequences in the sample also encode this CDR3. This chain connects TRBV6-5 to TRBJ1-2; 7 bases map to TRBD1. V trimming: 6 bases; J trimming: 2 bases; junction bases outside the gene matches: 3. The CDR3 runs 13 residues. Germline V gene sequence: CDR1 MNHEY, CDR2 SVGAGI. The DNA for the CDR3 is TGTGCCAGCAGGAGGGACAGCAACTATGGCTACACCTTC. Amino acids: CASRRDSNYGYTF.

This sequence joins TRBV19 and TRBJ2-2, with a weak D call TRBD1 (6 bases). This CDR3 region has 15 residues. From germline, CDR1 is LNHDA and CDR2 SQIVND (reference sequence). V dropped 5 bases and J dropped 0 bases, with 10 bases sitting between them. The CDR3 spells CASSAGQTNTGELFF. Written as DNA, the CDR3 is TGTGCCAGTAGTGCCGGACAGACGAACACCGGGGAGCTGTTTTTT.

By share, this clone counts as medium-sized. This chain links TRBV4-3 with TRBJ1-4; D is ambiguous. The CDR3 runs 14 residues. Trimming removed 0 bases from V and 0 bases from J, with 2 bases in between. Germline V CDR1 and CDR2: LGHNA, YSLEER. CDR3 sequence reads: CASSQESTNEKLFF. CDR3 DNA: TGCGCCAGCAGCCAAGAATCAACTAATGAAAAACTGTTTTTT.

The CDR3 nucleotides read TGTGCCAGCAGCTTAGAGCTTGAGCAGCCCCAGCATTTT. Its translation: CASSLELEQPQHF. This chain links TRBV7-2 with TRBJ1-5, with D unclear. The CDR3 extends over 13 amino acids. Germline V CDR1 and CDR2: SGHTA, FQGNSA. V was pared by 1 base and J by 7 bases, with 8 bases between.

This chain uses TRBV24-1 with TRBJ1-2, with TRBD1 identical over 7 bases. V was pared by 3 bases and J by 4 bases, with 1 base of the junction left unmatched. CDR3 length equals 13 residues. Germline V gene data show CDR1 as KGHDR and CDR2 as SFDVKD. CDR3 in amino acids: CATSDGTAYGYTF. The CDR3 bases are TGTGCCACCAGTGATGGGACAGCCTATGGCTACACCTTC.

This chain joins TRBV30 and TRBJ1-4; 9 bases are shared with TRBD1. The germline V gene has CDR1 GTSNPN and CDR2 SVGIG (reference sequence). J lost 8 bases, V lost 7 bases, and 11 bases had no gene match. This CDR3 has 14 amino acids. The CDR3 loop reads CASDPGQGPEKLFF. The CDR3 DNA reads TGTGCCTCGGACCCGGGACAGGGCCCGGAAAAACTGTTTTTT. Complete variable domain (other parts from reference TRBV30 and TRBJ1-4): SQTIHQWPATLVQPVGSPLSLECTVEGTSNPNLYWYRQAAGRGLQLLFYSVGIGQISSEVPQNLSASRPQDRQFILSSKKLLLSDSGFYLCASDPGQGPEKLFFGSGTQLSVL.

The chain uses TRBV6-5 and TRBJ2-7, with 11 bases fitting TRBD2. J was trimmed by 2 bases and V by 4 bases; bases with no gene match: 4. CDR1 and CDR2 (germline): MNHEY, SVGAGI. CDR3 length: 15 amino acids. For the CDR3, the DNA is TGTGCCAGCAGTTTGACTAGCGGGGCGACCTACGAGCAGTACTTC. Its translation: CASSLTSGATYEQYF.

The chain has TRBV6-1 and TRBJ1-4; 8 nucleotides match TRBD1. The CDR3 spans 15 residues. Germline assignment: CDR1 MNHNS and CDR2 SASEGT. The junction had 6 bases not matched to a gene; V was cut back by 5 bases and J by 4 bases. Here the CDR3 DNA reads TGTGCCAGCAGTAGACAGGGGATAGGTAATGAAAAACTGTTTTTT. Amino acids: CASSRQGIGNEKLFF.

This chain uses TRBV7-2 with TRBJ1-2, with D tentatively TRBD1 (6 bases). The V gene's germline CDR1 is SGHTA and CDR2 FQGNSA. Deletions cut 5 bases from V and 6 bases from J, with 19 bases between. The CDR3 runs to 15 residues. The CDR3 loop reads CASSNTGQPLDGYTF. The CDR3 DNA reads TGTGCCAGCAGCAACACGGGACAACCTCTTGATGGCTACACCTTC.

The chain is built from TRBV28 and TRBJ1-4; 7 bases match TRBD1. The CDR3 consists of 15 residues. V lost 2 bases, J lost 8 bases, and 8 bases stayed unmatched. Germline CDR1 MDHEN, CDR2 SYDVKM. The CDR3 reads CASSLDRASLEKLFF. Here the CDR3 DNA reads TGTGCCAGCAGTTTAGACAGGGCGTCTCTGGAAAAACTGTTTTTT. Together with reference TRBV28 and TRBJ1-4, the CDR3 gives the full variable domain: DVKVTQSSRYLVKRTGEKVFLECVQDMDHENMFWYRQDPGLGLRLIYFSYDVKMKEKGDIPEGYSVSREKKERFSLILESASTNQTSMYLCASSLDRASLEKLFFGSGTQLSVL.

This chain uses TRBV4-3 with TRBJ2-1, with D perhaps TRBD2 (8 bases). The germline gives CDR1 LGHNA, CDR2 YSLEER. There are 21 residues in the CDR3. Trimming shortened V by 4 bases and J by 0 bases, and 28 bases separated the two germline ends. As DNA, the CDR3 is TGCGCCAGCAGCCCTGGGTTAGCGGGACAGTGGTGGGAAAGCTCCTACAATGAGCAGTTCTTC. The encoded protein is CASSPGLAGQWWESSYNEQFF.

The chain has TRBV7-7 and TRBJ2-7; the D gene is possibly TRBD2 (5 bases). V lost 2 bases and J lost 0, with 11 bases in between. Germline values: CDR1 SSHAT, CDR2 FNYEAQ (reference sequence). This CDR3 region has 15 residues. The CDR3 DNA reads TGTGCCAGCAGCTTAAGCACGGGGAGCTCCTACGAGCAGTACTTC. Protein: CASSLSTGSSYEQYF.